This record concerns one TCR beta chain sequence. Generated by immunoSEQ multiplex PCR, the TCRdb table keeps only in-frame clones and is missing some. The sample contains 200,000 to 300,000 clones, 80% to 85% of which appear only once. This specimen belongs to a study of blood T cell repertoires in COVID-19. On the study more broadly: The analysed material was cDNA or gDNA that came from T cells, B-cell-depleted T cells, or PBMCs.

In germline, CDR1 is GTSNPN, CDR2 SVGIG (reference sequence). The CDR3 is made up of 14 amino acids. V lost 0 bases and J lost 5, with 13 bases in between. The rearrangement uses TRBV30 and TRBJ1-1; D is undetermined. Sequencing was performed on peripheral blood. This TCR was sampled from a woman aged 55-69 years with active or convalescent COVID-19. The CDR3 DNA follows: TGTGCCTGGAGTGTCTTGGATTCTAGGACTGAAGCTTTCTTT. This sequence encodes CAWSVLDSRTEAFF.